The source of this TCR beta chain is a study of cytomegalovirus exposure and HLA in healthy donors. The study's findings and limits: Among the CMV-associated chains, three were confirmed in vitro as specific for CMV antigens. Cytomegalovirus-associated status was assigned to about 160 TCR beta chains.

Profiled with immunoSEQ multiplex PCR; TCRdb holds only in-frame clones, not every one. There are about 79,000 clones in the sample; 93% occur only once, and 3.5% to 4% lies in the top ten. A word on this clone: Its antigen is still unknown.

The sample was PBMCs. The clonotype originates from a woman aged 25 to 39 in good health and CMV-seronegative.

The DNA for the CDR3 is TGTGCCAGCAGTGAAGCGCCCAGGAACTATGGCTACACCTTC. Protein sequence: CASSEAPRNYGYTF. V and J are TRBV2 and TRBJ1-2; unclear D gene. Per the germline V gene, CDR1 is SNHLY and CDR2 is FYNNEI. CDR3 length equals 14 residues. With 0 bases removed from V and 2 bases from J, the gap between germline ends came to 7 bases.